The rows below give T cell receptor beta chains drawn from one sample of a study of beta chain features in type 1 diabetes. Here immunoSEQ multiplex PCR was the method, and the copy in TCRdb shows in-frame clones only, minus some. Seen here are 810,000 or so clones, 17% observed once, and the top ten hold 0.02% to 0.025%. The specimen sequenced was naive CD4+ T cells from blood. The source of these receptors is a young woman in good health. The CDR3 runs from the conserved cysteine through the conserved F or W. Each record gives: J gene, clone size, V gene, CDR3 length, CDR3 protein. Clone size is not always given. Where it is, it says once, few, many or a class for expanded clones.

TRBJ2-7,-,TRBV7-2,14,CASSKRESSHEQYF
TRBJ1-1,-,TRBV29-1,13,CSVWRYMNTEAFF
TRBJ1-1,-,TRBV28,12,CASSFRVTEAFF
TRBJ2-1,-,TRBV2,14,CASSPTGGHNEQFF
TRBJ2-5,-,TRBV20-1,11,CSANHQETQYF
TRBJ2-3,-,TRBV2,14,CAGSRSSVAGTQYF
TRBJ2-7,few,TRBV28,15,CASTPGGVGAYEQYF
TRBJ1-1,-,TRBV7-3,14,CASSLDPGITEAFF
TRBJ2-3,-,TRBV4-3,17,CASSRGLFGRGTDTQYF
TRBJ1-5,-,TRBV28,17,CASSSLRTGNSNQPQHF
TRBJ2-2,-,TRBV19,14,CATEQGLNTGELFF
TRBJ1-2,few,TRBV5-6,13,CASSPGTNYGYTF
TRBJ2-1,few,TRBV5-6,17,CASSRELVASVYNEQFF
TRBJ2-3,few,TRBV7-9,17,CATGQGLPLASTDTQYF
TRBJ2-1,few,TRBV7-9,16,CASSLNDWSSYNEQFF
TRBJ1-2,-,TRBV28,16,CASSIADSGQSYGYTF
TRBJ2-5,-,TRBV14,13,CASSQREGQTQYF
TRBJ1-2,few,TRBV4-2,16,CASSQEGKVTNYGYTF
TRBJ2-7,few,TRBV28,14,CASSFTGSSYEQYF
TRBJ2-3,-,TRBV7-6,14,CASSFTGTKDTQYF
TRBJ2-5,few,TRBV7-6,14,CASSTSGQAETQYF
TRBJ1-2,few,TRBV4-3,16,CASSQALRDRGSGYTF
TRBJ1-1,-,TRBV27,15,CASNPAGRRGTEAFF
TRBJ2-7,few,TRBV29-1,15,CSVGGPSGLYQVQYF
TRBJ2-5,few,TRBV4-3,15,CASSPNPTGPETQYF
TRBJ2-1,-,TRBV14,14,CASSPGLHWDEQFF